This T cell receptor beta chain comes out of a study of immune evolution from preneoplasia to lung adenocarcinoma (TCRdb year 2021). A note on the overall study: HLA loss of heterozygosity was observed in approximately 7%, 15% and 30% of AIS, MIA and ADC lesions, respectively, and was not observed in any AAH lesions. In total, the cohort included 45 to 65 patients with pulmonary nodules, all of whom underwent surgical resection. POLYSOLVER was used to infer Class I HLA alleles from exome data, while LOHHLA was used to detect allele-specific HLA loss. The study reported that fewer than 130 samples were used for TCR sequencing. The immune data were integrated with whole exome sequencing and methylation data obtained from the same cohort of nodules. The study combined immune gene expression, TCR sequencing and multiplex immunofluorescence to profile immune contexture across lung adenocarcinoma precursors and invasive adenocarcinoma. Resected precursor lesions (AAH, AIS, MIA) and invasive adenocarcinomas were each compared against paired morphologically normal lung tissue. TCR sequencing data were obtained from about 46 patients. Sample size was based on specimen availability rather than a prior power calculation.

A note on this clone: The target of this receptor is not known. No base-level quality is on record; no much larger clone is a single base apart.

TCR beta CDR3 regions were sequenced from DNA using the immunoSEQ hsTCRbeta Kit. In the authors' own workflow: The ImmunoSEQ Analyzer was used to analyse the TCR sequencing data. T cell clonality was defined as 1 minus Pielou's evenness, as computed on productive rearrangements. To measure T cell diversity, the inverse Simpson index was applied to productive templates. T cell density was defined as TCR beta template counts normalized to usable DNA, with usable DNA estimated by amplifying and sequencing housekeeping genes. Two-sided Kruskal-Wallis tests were used to compare TCR metrics between histologic stages. TCRdb provides this immuneACCESS table in a form limited to in-frame rearrangements. Some clones are lacking; in checked studies, under half of them reflect an unresolved V gene, and why the rest are absent is not known. V, J and clone size are those of that table, while D and trimming were read from the DNA. This sample lists roughly 3,500 clones; about three quarters were detected once. The biggest ten clones account for 13% to 15% of the sample.

Resection was performed on patients in Japan or China between the mid-2010s and the late 2010s. Two lung cancer pathologists independently reviewed H&E slides to confirm the histologic diagnosis of every case. Macro-dissection after pathologic assessment enriched premalignant or tumor cells for nucleic acid extraction. FFPE tissue was used for DNA isolation with the AllPrep DNA/RNA FFPE Kit. Overall study outcomes, separate from this receptor: KRAS-mutant nodules showed the highest T cell clonality compared with EGFR-mutant or double wild-type lesions. Top T cell clone frequencies were highest in normal lung and appeared to decrease progressively from AAH through AIS, MIA and invasive adenocarcinoma. All patients were from Japan and China, so applicability to Western populations was uncertain. Normal lung showed the highest clonality, whereas later-stage lesions appeared to have higher T cell density and diversity but lower clonality. The findings reflected association rather than direct causation, and larger cohorts with long-term follow-up and longitudinal biopsies were considered necessary.

Trimming takes 0 bases from V and 2 bases from J, and the germline ends sit 15 bases apart. Spanning cysteine to phenylalanine, the CDR3 consists of 17 amino acids. Only CDR3 DNA is held: 51 bases, read in frame from base 1. In the germline V gene, CDR1 corresponds to SGDLS and CDR2 to YYNGEE. The chain is encoded by TRBV9 joined to TRBJ1-3, with the D segment identity uncertain. This receptor was identified in a person aged 55-79 years with lung adenocarcinoma. The sequenced material came from FFPE minimally invasive lung adenocarcinoma tissue. The sample's cell subset or site, from its label and the paper: micro-invasive lung adenocarcinoma (MIA). The nucleotide sequence reads as follows: TGTGCCAGCAGCGTAGCCCCAGGATTATCGGCTGGAAACACCATATATTTT. The encoded protein is CASSVAPGLSAGNTIYF.